This TCR beta chain appears in the sequencing data of a study of shared clonotypes between healthy human individuals. Study findings and constraints: Despite large depth, sorted-subset datasets appeared incompletely sequenced. A handful of donors showed sharing of approximately 5% of naive CD4 clonotypes.

As to this clone: Its target is unknown.

The V gene lost 7 bases and the J gene lost 8 bases, with 11 bases spanning the gap. Per germline, CDR1 SQVTM and CDR2 ANQGSEA. The CDR3 is made up of 11 amino acids. Deep was the level at which the assay was run. Over several immunoSEQ plates, each subset's genomic DNA was distributed in even portions. Profiling relied on immunoSEQ multiplex PCR, and the TCRdb table lists in-frame clones only, not all of them. The data show more than 1,200,000 clones, with 98% seen just once and 0.36% held by the top ten. This sequence was found in a man aged 25 to 40 in good health. The sequenced sample consisted of naive CD4+ T cells sorted from blood. Subset of the sample: CD45RA+ positively selected. The rearrangement joins TRBV29-1 to TRBJ1-4, with D hard to call. CDR3 in amino acids: CSGSIGEKLFF. CDR3 DNA: TGCAGCGGGTCAATTGGGGAAAAACTGTTTTTT.